Below, 30 T cell receptor beta chains from the same sample are listed, as sequenced in a study of cytomegalovirus exposure and HLA in healthy donors. PCR primers comprised 60 Vbeta and 13 Jbeta primers. This table comes from immunoSEQ multiplex PCR, and its TCRdb copy is limited to in-frame clones, with some not included. The data show approximately 180,000 clones, roughly 80% seen once. Sequencing used PBMCs. The origin of the receptors is a woman younger than 30 in good health and CMV-seronegative.

This clone was counted between two and nine times. The chain is built from TRBV6-6 and TRBJ1-1; 9 bases match TRBD1. The CDR3 runs 13 residues. V lost 2 bases, J lost 5 bases, and 0 bases stayed unmatched. Per the germline V gene, CDR1 is MNHNY and CDR2 is SVGAGI (reference sequence). The CDR3 sequence: CASSYDRGTEAFF. The CDR3 DNA is TGTGCCAGCAGTTACGACAGGGGGACTGAAGCTTTCTTT.

This rearrangement joins TRBV7-2 to TRBJ1-6; D is perhaps TRBD1 (6 bases). This CDR3 contains 19 residues. The germline CDR1 and CDR2 sequences are SGHTA and FQGNSA. V lost 0 bases to trimming and J lost 0 bases, with 15 bases between them. In DNA form, the CDR3 reads TGTGCCAGCAGCTTAGCTCGGACAGTTAAGAGCTCCTATAATTCACCCCTCCACTTT. Protein product: CASSLARTVKSSYNSPLHF.

V usage is TRBV30 and J usage is TRBJ1-2; 8 bases align to TRBD1. J lost 1 base, V lost 5 bases, and 3 bases had no gene match. Per the germline V gene, CDR1 is GTSNPN and CDR2 is SVGIG (reference sequence). CDR3 length equals 13 residues. The CDR3 spells CAWFTGGNYGYTF. The CDR3 nucleotides are TGTGCCTGGTTCACAGGGGGTAACTATGGCTACACCTTC.

The chain combines TRBV7-9 with TRBJ2-1; TRBD2 aligns across 7 bases. The ends lost 1 base at V and 7 bases at J; junction bases unmatched: 7. This CDR3 comprises 15 residues. Germline V gene lookup returns CDR1 SEHNR and CDR2 FQNEAQ (reference sequence). CDR3 in DNA: TGTGCCAGCAGCTTAGGGGGAGGGCGAACGAATGAGCAGTTCTTC. This codes for CASSLGGGRTNEQFF.

V is TRBV5-5 and J is TRBJ2-5; 11 bases line up with TRBD1. This CDR3 region has 15 residues. The germline V gene has CDR1 SGHKS and CDR2 YYEKEE (reference sequence). Trimming removed 4 bases from V and 4 bases from J; junction bases left unmatched: 6. CDR3 bases: TGTGCCAGCAGCACGGGACAGGGGGGAGGAGAGACCCAGTACTTC. Protein sequence: CASSTGQGGGETQYF.

V usage is TRBV28 and J usage is TRBJ2-2; a weak D match, TRBD2 (6 bases). The CDR3 spans 16 residues. V lost 7 bases to trimming and J lost 5 bases, with 20 bases between them. Germline V CDR1 and CDR2: MDHEN, SYDVKM. The CDR3 sequence is CASNLPGLITTGELFF. The CDR3 DNA is TGTGCCAGCAACCTCCCCGGACTAATTACGACCGGGGAGCTGTTTTTT.

V and J are TRBV9 and TRBJ1-2; D gene unclear. This CDR3 spans 13 amino acids. Trimming stripped 2 bases from V and 6 bases from J, with 11 bases between. CDR1 is SGDLS and CDR2 is YYNGEE in the germline V gene. For the CDR3, the DNA is TGTGCCAGCAGCGTCCCAGGTCTGGATGGCTACACCTTC. Residues: CASSVPGLDGYTF.

The chain combines TRBV6-1 with TRBJ2-7, with a tentative D call TRBD1 (5 bases). Looked up from germline, CDR1 is MNHNS and CDR2 is SASEGT. The CDR3 is 15 amino acids. Trimming stripped 3 bases from V and 2 bases from J, with 14 bases between. The CDR3 region is CASSESREGPYEQYV. The CDR3, as DNA: TGTGCCAGCAGTGAGAGCAGGGAAGGGCCCTACGAGCAGTACGTC.

V is TRBV12-5 and J is TRBJ1-2; no clear D gene. V lost 5 bases and J 2 bases, leaving 18 bases between the germline ends. This CDR3 region has 16 residues. The V gene's germline CDR1 is LGHNT and CDR2 FRNRAP. CDR3 region: CASGDDRPPRNYGYTF. The CDR3 coding sequence is TGTGCTAGTGGTGATGATCGTCCCCCCAGGAACTATGGCTACACCTTC.

A single count supports this clone. The chain combines TRBV6-6 with TRBJ2-7, with D perhaps matching TRBD1 (5 bases). The CDR3 extends over 11 amino acids. Germline V gene lookup returns CDR1 MNHNY and CDR2 SVGAGI (reference sequence). DNA of the CDR3: TGTGTCATTACAACAGGTTACGAGCAGTACTTC. It is translated as CVITTGYEQYF.

In this sample, this clone turned up once. The V call is TRBV27, the J call TRBJ2-3; D unclear. Trimming took off 2 bases at V and 2 bases at J, with 5 bases between the two ends. There are 13 residues in the CDR3. The V gene's germline CDR1 is MNHEY and CDR2 SMNVEV (reference sequence). CDR3 nucleotide sequence: TGTGCCAGCAGTTTAGGAGCCACAGATACGCAGTATTTT. Amino acids: CASSLGATDTQYF.

This sequence joins TRBV19 and TRBJ1-1; maybe TRBD1 (6 bases). Trimming removed 7 bases from V and 5 bases from J, with 17 bases in between. The germline V gene has CDR1 LNHDA and CDR2 SQIVND (reference sequence). The CDR3 spans 14 residues. The CDR3 here is CASTLGGVGTEAFF. The CDR3 bases are TGTGCCAGTACCCTAGGGGGGGTGGGAACTGAAGCTTTCTTT.

On this clone itself: Sequence at one end of the junction differs from germline and may be a read error. The V and J genes are TRBV29-1 and TRBJ2-1; tentatively, D is TRBD2 (6 bases). Germline CDR1 SQVTM, CDR2 ANQGSEA. This CDR3 contains 15 residues. CDR3 protein: CGVERFGSSHNEQFF. DNA for the CDR3: TGCGGCGTTGAACGATTCGGGAGTTCCCACAATGAGCAGTTCTTC.

This clone was detected only a few times. The chain uses TRBV12-5 and TRBJ2-3; D remains ambiguous. Germline V gene data show CDR1 as LGHNT and CDR2 as FRNRAP. This CDR3 contains 14 residues. The ends were cut back, 1 base at V and 0 bases at J, with 5 bases in the middle. CDR3 residues: CASGLEISTDTQYF. The CDR3, as DNA: TGTGCTAGTGGTTTGGAAATAAGCACAGATACGCAGTATTTT.

The chain's CDR3 is CASSALGQGSEQYF. CDR3 in DNA: TGCGCCAGCAGTGCCCTGGGGCAGGGCAGCGAGCAGTACTTC. This sequence joins TRBV10-1 and TRBJ2-7, with D perhaps matching TRBD1 (5 bases). The germline V and J ends were trimmed by 4 bases and 6 bases, with 16 bases remaining between them. Germline-derived CDR1 and CDR2 are WNHNN and SYGVQD (reference sequence). The CDR3 is 14 amino acids.

This clone has only a few counts. V is TRBV10-3 and J is TRBJ2-2; D gene uncertain. The CDR3 length is 13 residues. Germline CDR1 and CDR2: ENHRY and SYGVKD. V was shortened by 0 bases and J by 4 bases, with 3 bases between the two germline ends. The DNA of the CDR3 is TGTGCCATCAGTGAGTCTCTCACCGGGGAGCTGTTTTTT. Its translation: CAISESLTGELFF.

The chain couples TRBV28 to TRBJ2-3; unclear D gene. CDR1 MDHEN and CDR2 SYDVKM come from the germline V gene. The CDR3 is made up of 13 amino acids. The germline V and J ends were trimmed by 5 bases and 0 bases, with 6 bases remaining between them. The CDR3 spells CASSPPSTDTQYF. For the CDR3, the DNA is TGTGCCAGCAGTCCCCCTAGCACAGATACGCAGTATTTT. Together with reference TRBV28 and TRBJ2-3, the CDR3 gives the full variable domain: DVKVTQSSRYLVKRTGEKVFLECVQDMDHENMFWYRQDPGLGLRLIYFSYDVKMKEKGDIPEGYSVSREKKERFSLILESASTNQTSMYLCASSPPSTDTQYFGPGTRLTVL.

There are a few counts of this clone. V usage is TRBV30 and J usage is TRBJ1-4, with TRBD1 matching 10 bases. V was clipped by 5 bases and J by 0 bases; unmatched bases: 0. The germline gives CDR1 GTSNPN, CDR2 SVGIG (reference sequence). The CDR3 is made up of 14 amino acids. This chain's CDR3 is CAWGQGATNEKLFF. CDR3 sequence (DNA): TGTGCCTGGGGACAGGGGGCAACTAATGAAAAACTGTTTTTT.

The DNA for the CDR3 is TGTGCCAGCAGCTTAGAACCCCAGGGTCCTTCTAATGAAAAACTGTTTTTT. Amino acid sequence: CASSLEPQGPSNEKLFF. This rearrangement joins TRBV7-9 to TRBJ1-4, with a possible D match to TRBD1 (5 bases). V lost 1 base, J lost 3 bases, and 15 bases lay in between. The germline V gene has CDR1 SEHNR and CDR2 FQNEAQ (reference sequence). This CDR3 has 17 residues. Complete variable domain (other parts from reference TRBV7-9 and TRBJ1-4): DTGVSQNPRHKITKRGQNVTFRCDPISEHNRLYWYRQTLGQGPEFLTYFQNEAQLEKSRLLSDRFSAERPKGSFSTLEIQRTEQGDSAMYLCASSLEPQGPSNEKLFFGSGTQLSVL.

The chain carries TRBV28 and TRBJ1-2; D not resolved. The V end was cut by 7 bases, the J end by 3 bases, with 12 bases between. This CDR3 has 13 amino acids. Germline CDR1 is MDHEN and CDR2 is SYDVKM. CDR3 region: CASTGADYYGYTF. For the CDR3, the DNA is TGTGCCAGCACCGGCGCGGACTACTATGGCTACACCTTC.

This chain links TRBV11-2 with TRBJ2-5, with D unresolved. Germline-derived CDR1 and CDR2 are SGHAT and FQNNGV. V was cut by 4 bases and J by 5 bases, with 17 bases left in between. This CDR3 comprises 15 residues. The CDR3 DNA sequence: TGTGCCAGCAGCTCCTCCCTGAACAGTCCGGAGACCCAGTACTTC. Its translation: CASSSSLNSPETQYF.

CDR3 sequence: CAAAAGQAPYGYTF. CDR3 bases: TGTGCCGCCGCGGCGGGACAGGCCCCCTATGGCTACACCTTC. The rearrangement joins TRBV28 to TRBJ1-2; 8 bases are a match to TRBD1. Germline-derived CDR1 and CDR2 are MDHEN and SYDVKM. The CDR3 is 14 amino acids. The V segment lost 11 bases and the J segment 4 bases; nucleotides outside the gene matches: 12.

This sequence joins TRBV30 and TRBJ1-2; weak D call: TRBD1 (5 bases). The ends were cut back, 5 bases at V and 7 bases at J, with 14 bases in the middle. Germline V gives CDR1 GTSNPN, CDR2 SVGIG (reference sequence). There are 12 residues in the CDR3. The CDR3 coding sequence is TGTGCCTGGGACCGAAGGGGCGGTGGCTACACCTTC. This encodes CAWDRRGGGYTF.

The gene calls are TRBV28 and TRBJ2-5; 10 nucleotides align to TRBD1. Germline CDR1 is MDHEN and CDR2 is SYDVKM. The CDR3 sequence is 14 residues long. With V trimmed by 5 bases and J by 5 bases, 5 bases remained unmatched. The CDR3 reads CASSTGTGEETQYF. The DNA of the CDR3 is TGTGCCAGCAGTACCGGGACAGGGGAGGAGACCCAGTACTTC.

V is TRBV19 and J is TRBJ2-7; a weak D match, TRBD1 (6 bases). The CDR3 runs to 15 residues. V gave up 2 bases and J gave up 4 bases, with 15 bases separating them. CDR1 and CDR2 (germline): LNHDA, SQIVND (reference sequence). CDR3 in DNA: TGTGCCAGTAGTATATTCTCAGGGGCCAGTTACGAGCAGTACTTC. Its protein is CASSIFSGASYEQYF.

V is TRBV29-1 and J is TRBJ2-2, with 13 bases lining up with TRBD2. Germline CDR1 reads SQVTM; CDR2 reads ANQGSEA. The CDR3 consists of 17 residues. V lost 5 bases and J lost 4; bases outside the gene matches: 10. The CDR3 DNA reads TGCAGCGTTCTTTCTACTAGCGGGAGGGTCGGCACCGGGGAGCTGTTTTTT. Encoded protein: CSVLSTSGRVGTGELFF.

The chain recombines TRBV5-4 with TRBJ1-1; 7 positions match TRBD1. CDR1 and CDR2 from the germline V gene are SGHNT and YYREEE (reference sequence). V lost 2 bases to trimming and J lost 3 bases; unmatched junction nucleotides: 1. This CDR3 is 13 amino acids long. CDR3 sequence (DNA): TGTGCCAGCAGCTTAGACAGGGACACTGAAGCTTTCTTT. It encodes CASSLDRDTEAFF.

The chain joins TRBV7-2 to TRBJ2-5; 8 bases map to TRBD1. The germline V gene has CDR1 SGHTA and CDR2 FQGNSA. Losses at the gene ends were 5 bases for V and 4 bases for J; bases not matched to a gene: 15. CDR3 length equals 17 residues. CDR3 in DNA: TGTGCCAGCAGCCAGCTCCCGGGACAGGAGCTCCCAGAGACCCAGTACTTC. It yields the protein CASSQLPGQELPETQYF. Together with reference TRBV7-2 and TRBJ2-5, the CDR3 gives the full variable domain: GAGVSQSPSNKVTEKGKDVELRCDPISGHTALYWYRQSLGQGLEFLIYFQGNSAPDKSGLPSDRFSAERTGGSVSTLTIQRTQQEDSAVYLCASSQLPGQELPETQYFGPGTRLLVL.

The chain combines TRBV11-3 with TRBJ2-1; D is unclear. The length of the CDR3 is 16 residues. The V gene's germline CDR1 is SGHNT and CDR2 YENEEA. V lost 0 bases to trimming and J lost 3 bases, with 12 bases between them. The CDR3 is CASSLDLGPGYNEQFF. The CDR3 region has the DNA TGTGCCAGCAGCTTAGATCTTGGTCCAGGCTACAATGAGCAGTTCTTC.

The chain is built from TRBV5-5 and TRBJ1-5; D is ambiguous. V lost 2 bases and J lost 4, with 7 bases in between. This CDR3 has 13 residues. Germline V gives CDR1 SGHKS, CDR2 YYEKEE (reference sequence). The CDR3 loop is CASSLRGNQPQHF. DNA for the CDR3: TGTGCCAGCAGCTTAAGAGGGAATCAGCCCCAGCATTTT.